This T cell receptor (beta chain) emerged from a study of blood T cell repertoires in COVID-19. As for the study in general: The analysed material was cDNA or gDNA that came from T cells, B-cell-depleted T cells, or PBMCs.

Germline V gene sequence: CDR1 SQVTM, CDR2 ANQGSEA. V shed 0 bases, J shed 0 bases, and the junction held 9 bases outside the gene matches. CDR3 length equals 17 residues. The assay was immunoSEQ multiplex PCR, and TCRdb's table has in-frame clones only and misses some. The sample lists about 150,000 clones, about 85% occurring once. The specimen sequenced was PBMCs or T cells enriched from blood (not recorded which). The sequence derives from a middle-aged woman who had recovered from COVID-19. The chain recombines TRBV29-1 with TRBJ1-2, with 8 positions matching TRBD1. In DNA, the CDR3 is TGCAGCGTTGAAGAGCTGGACAGGGCCATCACTAACTATGGCTACACCTTC. Its translation is CSVEELDRAITNYGYTF.